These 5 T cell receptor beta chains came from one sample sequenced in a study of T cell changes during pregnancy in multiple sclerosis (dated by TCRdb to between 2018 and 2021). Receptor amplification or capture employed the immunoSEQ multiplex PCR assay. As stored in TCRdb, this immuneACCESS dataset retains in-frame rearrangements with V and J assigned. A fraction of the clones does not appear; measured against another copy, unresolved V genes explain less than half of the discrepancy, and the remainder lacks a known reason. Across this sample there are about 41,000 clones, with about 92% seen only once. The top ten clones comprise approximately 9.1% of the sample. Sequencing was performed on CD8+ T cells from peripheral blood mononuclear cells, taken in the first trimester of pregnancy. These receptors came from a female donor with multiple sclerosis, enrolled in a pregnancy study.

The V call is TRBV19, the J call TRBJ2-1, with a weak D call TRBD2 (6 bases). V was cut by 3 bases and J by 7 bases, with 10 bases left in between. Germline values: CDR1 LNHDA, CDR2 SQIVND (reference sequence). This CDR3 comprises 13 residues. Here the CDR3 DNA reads TGTGCCAGTAGTATCTCACTAGCTAATGAGCAGTTCTTC. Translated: CASSISLANEQFF. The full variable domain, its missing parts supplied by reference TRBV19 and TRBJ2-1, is DGGITQSPKYLFRKEGQNVTLSCEQNLNHDAMYWYRQDPGQGLRLIYYSQIVNDFQKGDIAEGYSVSREKKESFPLTVTSAQKNPTAFYLCASSISLANEQFFGPGTRLTVL.

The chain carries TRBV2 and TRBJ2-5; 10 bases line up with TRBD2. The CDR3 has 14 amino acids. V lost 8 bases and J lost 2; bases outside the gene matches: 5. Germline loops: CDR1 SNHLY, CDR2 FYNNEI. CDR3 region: CASWGLAHQETQYF. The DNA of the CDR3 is TGTGCCAGCTGGGGACTAGCGCATCAAGAGACCCAGTACTTC.

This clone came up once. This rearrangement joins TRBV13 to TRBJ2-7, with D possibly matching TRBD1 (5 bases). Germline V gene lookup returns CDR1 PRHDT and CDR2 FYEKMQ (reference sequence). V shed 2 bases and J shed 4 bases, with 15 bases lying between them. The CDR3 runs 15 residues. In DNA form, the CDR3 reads TGTGCCAGCAGCTTAAATCCAGGGATTGGGTACGAGCAGTACTTC. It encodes CASSLNPGIGYEQYF.

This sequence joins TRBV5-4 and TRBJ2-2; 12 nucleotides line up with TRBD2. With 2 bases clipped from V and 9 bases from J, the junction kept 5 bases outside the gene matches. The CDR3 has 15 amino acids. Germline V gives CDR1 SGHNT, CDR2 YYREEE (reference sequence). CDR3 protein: CASSFPSGGARELFF. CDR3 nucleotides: TGTGCCAGCAGCTTTCCTAGCGGGGGGGCCAGGGAGCTGTTTTTT.

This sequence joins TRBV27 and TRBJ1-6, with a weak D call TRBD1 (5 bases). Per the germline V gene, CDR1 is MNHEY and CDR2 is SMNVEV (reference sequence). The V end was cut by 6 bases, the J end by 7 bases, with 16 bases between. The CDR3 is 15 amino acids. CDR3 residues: CASSRQGGVNSPLHF. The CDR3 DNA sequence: TGTGCCAGCAGCCGTCAGGGCGGCGTGAATTCACCCCTCCACTTT.